The 19 T cell receptor beta chains presented below share a single source sample, sequenced in a study of T cell repertoires in cytomegalovirus infection. TCRdb re-derived calls from the reads in MiXCR, one entry per CDR3 protein. The profile covers about 600,000 distinct CDR3 sequences, with 24% appearing a single time and around 8% taken by the ten largest. Sequencing was performed on CD8+ T cells from PBMCs. All receptors come from a human donor in good health (CMV status not recorded). Some clones in this sample may be carry-over from other donors' samples.

The gene calls are TRBV9 and TRBJ1-5, with TRBD1 matching over 7 bases. Per the germline V gene, CDR1 is SGDLS and CDR2 is YYNGEE. J gave up 3 bases and V 3 bases, and 6 bases lay outside the gene matches. This CDR3 is 15 amino acids long. CDR3 sequence: CASSASGGVNQPQHF. CDR3 bases: TGTGCCAGCAGCGCTTCAGGGGGGGTCAATCAGCCCCAGCATTTT. Based on the CDR3 plus reference TRBV9 and TRBJ1-5, the full variable domain is DSGVTQTPKHLITATGQRVTLRCSPRSGDLSVYWYQQSLDQGLQFLIQYYNGEERAKGNILERFSAQQFPDLHSELNLSSLELGDSALYFCASSASGGVNQPQHFGDGTRLSIL.

In its sample, this clonotype was seen many times. This rearrangement joins TRBV19 to TRBJ1-6, with 7 bases matching TRBD1. The germline V gene has CDR1 LNHDA and CDR2 SQIVND (reference sequence). This CDR3 is 14 amino acids long. The V segment lost 3 bases and the J segment 9 bases; nucleotides outside the gene matches: 5. Here the CDR3 reads CASSISDRVSPLHF. In DNA form, the CDR3 reads TGTGCCAGTAGTATCTCCGACAGGGTTTCACCCCTCCACTTT.

The CDR3: CASSFPGVNQPQHF. The CDR3 nucleotides are TGTGCCAGCAGCTTCCCAGGGGTTAATCAGCCCCAGCATTTT. V is TRBV28 and J is TRBJ1-5; perhaps TRBD1 as D (6 bases). Germline CDR1 MDHEN, CDR2 SYDVKM. The CDR3 spans 14 residues. V dropped 6 bases and J dropped 4 bases, with 13 bases sitting between them.

The CDR3 region is CASSSDFSGANVLTF. In nucleotides, the CDR3 is TGTGCCAGCAGCTCGGACTTCTCTGGGGCCAACGTCCTGACTTTC. The chain recombines TRBV7-9 with TRBJ2-6; possible D gene TRBD2, 5 bases. The V end lost 4 bases, the J end lost 0 bases, and 7 bases lay between the germline ends. Per germline, CDR1 SEHNR and CDR2 FQNEAQ (reference sequence). This CDR3 spans 15 amino acids. Drawing the rest from reference TRBV7-9 and TRBJ2-6, the complete variable domain is DTGVSQNPRHKITKRGQNVTFRCDPISEHNRLYWYRQTLGQGPEFLTYFQNEAQLEKSRLLSDRFSAERPKGSFSTLEIQRTEQGDSAMYLCASSSDFSGANVLTFGAGSRLTVL.

This clonotype was seen at least ten times. The chain recombines TRBV7-2 with TRBJ2-1; TRBD2 matches 9 bases. CDR1 and CDR2 (germline): SGHTA, FQGNSA. The CDR3 totals 20 residues. V lost 1 base to trimming and J lost 4 bases; unmatched junction nucleotides: 17. CDR3 coding DNA: TGTGCCAGCAGCTTAGGACCGGGACTAGCCGCCAAGGGGACTTACAATGAGCAGTTCTTC. It is translated as CASSLGPGLAAKGTYNEQFF.

The rearrangement joins TRBV6-5 to TRBJ2-2, with 12 nucleotides matching TRBD2. The CDR3 totals 17 residues. Germline CDR1 MNHEY, CDR2 SVGAGI. The ends lost 2 bases at V and 2 bases at J; junction bases unmatched: 3. CDR3 DNA: TGTGCCAGCAGTTACCTAGCGGGGGGGGCCAACACCGGGGAGCTGTTTTTT. This encodes CASSYLAGGANTGELFF.

Only a few counts were recorded for this clonotype. The J gene is TRBJ2-1, the V gene TRBV24-1; TRBD2 is a possible D gene (5 bases). V lost 3 bases, J lost 12 bases, and 23 bases lay in between. This CDR3 is built from 16 residues. Germline V gene lookup returns CDR1 KGHDR and CDR2 SFDVKD. CDR3: CATSDQTLRVLVLQFF. The CDR3 DNA is TGTGCCACCAGTGATCAAACATTACGTGTACTAGTTCTGCAGTTCTTC.

This sequence joins TRBV14 and TRBJ2-5; D could derive from TRBD1 or TRBD2 (5 bases each). Trimming left V 2 bases short and J 7 bases short, with 20 bases between. The germline CDR1 and CDR2 sequences are SGHDN and FVKESK. The CDR3 contains 16 residues. CDR3 nucleotides: TGTGCCAGCAGCCAAATATGGGACGGATCCTACGGGACCCAGTACTTC. This gives the protein CASSQIWDGSYGTQYF.

This clonotype came up a few times. The rearrangement uses TRBV19 and TRBJ2-2, with a possible D match to TRBD1 (5 bases). This CDR3 has 17 residues. V dropped 0 bases and J dropped 5 bases, with 16 bases sitting between them. Per the germline V gene, CDR1 is LNHDA and CDR2 is SQIVND (reference sequence). CDR3 protein: CASSIDRARLITGELFF. Written as DNA, the CDR3 is TGTGCCAGTAGTATAGACAGGGCGCGTTTGATAACCGGGGAGCTGTTTTTT.

This clonotype was found a few times. The chain couples TRBV19 to TRBJ2-1; D unresolved. The germline CDR1 and CDR2 sequences are LNHDA and SQIVND (reference sequence). The CDR3 length is 14 residues. V was shortened by 6 bases and J by 5 bases, with 14 bases between the two germline ends. CDR3 nucleotide sequence: TGTGCCAGTAGCAGCTATGGTGACGACAATGAGCAGTTCTTC. It codes for CASSSYGDDNEQFF.

The chain has TRBV6-6 and TRBJ2-5; TRBD1 is a possible D gene (6 bases). CDR1 is MNHNY and CDR2 is SVGAGI in the germline V gene (reference sequence). This CDR3 region has 16 residues. The V end was cut by 3 bases, the J end by 2 bases, with 16 bases between. CDR3 DNA sequence: TGTGCCAGCAGTTATCCAGGGGCAACAGTACAAGAGACCCAGTACTTC. Translated: CASSYPGATVQETQYF.

At least ten counts were recorded for this clonotype. This chain uses TRBV7-2 with TRBJ2-6, with 7 bases fitting TRBD1. J gave up 8 bases and V 5 bases, and 9 bases lay outside the gene matches. The germline V gene has CDR1 SGHTA and CDR2 FQGNSA. The CDR3 is made up of 15 amino acids. CDR3 DNA sequence: TGTGCCAGCAGCCCCCGACAGGGCGGATCCAACGTCCTGACTTTC. This gives the protein CASSPRQGGSNVLTF.

The chain joins TRBV4-1 to TRBJ1-5; tentative D call: TRBD1 (5 bases). CDR3 length: 15 amino acids. Germline V gene lookup returns CDR1 MGHRA and CDR2 YSYEKL. V lost 5 bases and J 4 bases, leaving 15 bases between the germline ends. CDR3 amino acids: CASSEHQDTNQPQHF. CDR3 coding DNA: TGCGCCAGCAGCGAGCACCAGGACACAAATCAGCCCCAGCATTTT.

The CDR3 DNA follows: TGTGCCAGCAGCTTATATGCCGAATTCTCTATCTACGAGCAGTACTTC. Protein product: CASSLYAEFSIYEQYF. The rearrangement uses TRBV7-2 and TRBJ2-7; D call uncertain. Trimming took 2 bases from V and 3 from J, leaving 17 bases between them. Germline lookup yields CDR1 SGHTA and CDR2 FQGNSA. The CDR3 is 16 residues long.

CDR3 bases: TGCAGTGCTCTACGACTAGCGGTCACAGATACGCAGTATTTT. Its translation: CSALRLAVTDTQYF. V usage is TRBV20-1 and J usage is TRBJ2-3; 9 nucleotides line up with TRBD2. V trimming: 5 bases; J trimming: 2 bases; junction bases outside the gene matches: 5. The CDR3 covers 14 residues. Germline CDR1 DFQATT, CDR2 SNEGSKA (reference sequence).

In regard to this clonotype: The junction departs from the called germline gene at one end, perhaps through a read error. This sequence joins TRBV28 and TRBJ2-3; no clear D. Germline V lookup: CDR1 MDHEN, CDR2 SYDVKM. This CDR3 has 15 residues. CDR3 sequence: CASRHRDITTDTLYF. CDR3 bases: TGTGCCAGCAGGCACAGAGACATAACCACAGATACGCTGTATTTT.

The V call is TRBV27, the J call TRBJ2-1; 8 bases line up with TRBD2. Germline-derived CDR1 and CDR2 are MNHEY and SMNVEV (reference sequence). After removal of 10 bases from V and 3 bases from J, the junction contained 5 bases not matched to a gene. This CDR3 has 13 amino acids. CDR3 in amino acids: CATGGTSYNEQFF. As DNA, the CDR3 is TGTGCCACCGGAGGGACTAGCTACAATGAGCAGTTCTTC.

This clonotype has only a few counts. V is TRBV4-3 and J is TRBJ2-5; D might be TRBD1 (6 bases). This CDR3 comprises 15 residues. V shed 4 bases and J shed 5 bases, with 17 bases lying between them. From germline, CDR1 is LGHNA and CDR2 YSLEER. The CDR3 DNA is TGCGCCAGCAGCCGCGAACTAGTTACAGGGGAGACCCAGTACTTC. It yields the protein CASSRELVTGETQYF.

The gene calls are TRBV20-1 and TRBJ2-7, with D maybe TRBD1 (6 bases). Per the germline V gene, CDR1 is DFQATT and CDR2 is SNEGSKA (reference sequence). This CDR3 has 14 residues. V lost 0 bases to trimming and J lost 5 bases, with 14 bases between them. The DNA of the CDR3 is TGCAGTGCTAGAGATGAGGCAGGGGTCCACGAGCAGTACTTC. Protein: CSARDEAGVHEQYF.